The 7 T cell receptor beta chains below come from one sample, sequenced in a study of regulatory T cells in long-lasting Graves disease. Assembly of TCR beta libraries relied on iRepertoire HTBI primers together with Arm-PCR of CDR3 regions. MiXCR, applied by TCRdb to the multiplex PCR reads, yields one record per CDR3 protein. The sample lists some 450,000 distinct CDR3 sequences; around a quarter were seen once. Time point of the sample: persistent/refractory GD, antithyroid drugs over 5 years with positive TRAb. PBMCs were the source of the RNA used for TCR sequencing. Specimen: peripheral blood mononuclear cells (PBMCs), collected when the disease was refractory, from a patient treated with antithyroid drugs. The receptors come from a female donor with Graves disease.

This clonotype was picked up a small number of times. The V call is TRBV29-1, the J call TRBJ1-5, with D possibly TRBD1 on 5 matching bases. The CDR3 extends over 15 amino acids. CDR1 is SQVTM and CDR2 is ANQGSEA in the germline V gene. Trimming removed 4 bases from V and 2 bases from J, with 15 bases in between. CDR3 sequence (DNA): TGCAGCGTTGTAGGGCAGGGCGACGGCAATCAGCCCCAGCATTTT. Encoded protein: CSVVGQGDGNQPQHF.

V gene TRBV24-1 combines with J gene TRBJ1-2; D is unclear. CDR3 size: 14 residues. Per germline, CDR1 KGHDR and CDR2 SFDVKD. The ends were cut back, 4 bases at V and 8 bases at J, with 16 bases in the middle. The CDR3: CATSDPTVGFGYTF. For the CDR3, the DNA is TGTGCCACCAGTGACCCAACCGTCGGCTTCGGCTACACCTTC.

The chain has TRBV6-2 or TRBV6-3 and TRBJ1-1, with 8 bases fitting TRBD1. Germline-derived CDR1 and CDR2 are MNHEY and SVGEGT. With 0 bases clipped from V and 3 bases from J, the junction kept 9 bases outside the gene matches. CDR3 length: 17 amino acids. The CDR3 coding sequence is TGTGCCAGCAGTTACTCCGGCAGGGGGCCTTCGGACACTGAAGCTTTCTTT. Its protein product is CASSYSGRGPSDTEAFF.

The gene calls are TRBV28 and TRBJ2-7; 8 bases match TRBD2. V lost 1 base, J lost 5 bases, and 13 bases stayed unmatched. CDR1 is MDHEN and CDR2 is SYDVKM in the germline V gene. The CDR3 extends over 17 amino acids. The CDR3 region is CASSLFHPGAGVNEQYF. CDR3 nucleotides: TGTGCCAGCAGTTTATTCCACCCCGGAGCGGGAGTGAACGAGCAGTACTTC.

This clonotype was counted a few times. CDR3 protein: CASRPRQGNNEQFF. DNA for the CDR3: TGTGCCAGCAGGCCCCGGCAGGGGAACAATGAGCAGTTCTTC. The chain is built from TRBV28 and TRBJ2-1, with a possible D match to TRBD1 (6 bases). The V gene's germline CDR1 is MDHEN and CDR2 SYDVKM. This CDR3 region has 14 residues. Deletions cut 6 bases from V and 5 bases from J, with 14 bases between.

CDR3 region: CASTFDRGGNQPQHF. CDR3 sequence (DNA): TGTGCCAGCACCTTTGACAGGGGAGGAAATCAGCCCCAGCATTTT. The chain joins TRBV28 to TRBJ1-5; 8 nucleotides match TRBD1. This CDR3 spans 15 amino acids. Per the germline V gene, CDR1 is MDHEN and CDR2 is SYDVKM. V dropped 7 bases and J dropped 4; count of bases not matched to a gene: 9.

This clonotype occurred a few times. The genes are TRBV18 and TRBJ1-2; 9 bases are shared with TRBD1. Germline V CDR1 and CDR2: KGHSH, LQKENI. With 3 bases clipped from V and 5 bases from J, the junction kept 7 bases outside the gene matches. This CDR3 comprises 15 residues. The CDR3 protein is CASSPPDRGLYGYTF. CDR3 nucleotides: TGTGCCAGCTCACCCCCGGACAGGGGTCTTTATGGCTACACCTTC.